The rows below give T cell receptor beta chains drawn from one sample of a study of T cell changes during pregnancy in multiple sclerosis. The method was immunoSEQ multiplex PCR; TCRdb's version includes in-frame clones alone and lacks a portion of them. The sample contains 80,000 to 130,000 clones, about 92% of which appear only once. This sample comprised peripheral blood, obtained in the second trimester of pregnancy. The source of these receptors is a female donor with multiple sclerosis, enrolled in a pregnancy study. Each CDR3 is given with its conserved first and last residue. A D gene is named only where the DNA matches it firmly. Some rows mark clone size as missing; the rest say once, few, many or name a class of expanded clone.

TGTGCCAGCAGCCGCCGGACAGGGCCAGATACGCAGTATTTT	CASSRRTGPDTQYF	TRBV14	TRBD1	NA	TRBJ2-3	14
TGTGCCAGCAGCTTAAGCGGGCTCTCCTACGAGCAGTACTTC	CASSLSGLSYEQYF	TRBV7-9	NA	NA	TRBJ2-7	14
TGCAGCGTTGGTGGCGGAACGAAAGAGCTGTTTTTT	CSVGGGTKELFF	TRBV29-1	NA	NA	TRBJ2-2	12
TGTGCCAGCAGTCGGGACAGGGGTTTAGATACGCAGTATTTT	CASSRDRGLDTQYF	TRBV2	TRBD1	NA	TRBJ2-3	14
TGTGCCAGCAGTTTAGGGGGACTTAATTCACCCCTCCACTTT	CASSLGGLNSPLHF	TRBV27	NA	once	TRBJ1-6	14
TGTGCCAGTAGTATAGGGAGAGGGAGTAACACTGAAGCTTTCTTT	CASSIGRGSNTEAFF	TRBV19	NA	NA	TRBJ1-1	15
TGCAGCGTTGAGATAAACATCAGGGTTAACACTGAAGCTTTCTTT	CSVEINIRVNTEAFF	TRBV29-1	NA	few	TRBJ1-1	15
TGTGCCAGCTCACCACCGTTATCCTACGAGCAGTACTTC	CASSPPLSYEQYF	TRBV18	NA	many	TRBJ2-7	13
TGTGCCTGGAGTCCACAAACAAGATTTAACTATGGCTACACCTTC	CAWSPQTRFNYGYTF	TRBV30	NA	NA	TRBJ1-2	15
TGTGCCAGCACCCCGACTCTAACGTCCACTGAAGCTTTCTTT	CASTPTLTSTEAFF	TRBV5-6	NA	NA	TRBJ1-1	14
TGTGCCAGCAGCTCCTCCCCTAGAAATGAGCAGTTCTTC	CASSSSPRNEQFF	TRBV7-3	NA	NA	TRBJ2-1	13
TGCGCCAGCAGCCAAGACAGGAACCCCGGACTAGCGGGAGCCGGGGCCAACGTCCTGACTTTC	CASSQDRNPGLAGAGANVLTF	TRBV4-1	TRBD2	NA	TRBJ2-6	21
TGCGCCAGCAGCTTGAGCGGCACTAAACAAGAGACCCAGTACTTC	CASSLSGTKQETQYF	TRBV5-1	NA	NA	TRBJ2-5	15
TGTGCCAGCAGTGCAGCTAGCTCTGGGGCCAACGTCCTGACTTTC	CASSAASSGANVLTF	TRBV2	NA	NA	TRBJ2-6	15
TGTGCCAGCAGCTTAGGGGCGGGGGTGTCCCGTGAGACCCAGTACTTC	CASSLGAGVSRETQYF	TRBV13	TRBD2	once	TRBJ2-5	16
TGTGCCAGCAGTGAATTGCAGGGGGACCGGGGCTACACCTTC	CASSELQGDRGYTF	TRBV6-1	TRBD1	NA	TRBJ1-2	14
TGTGCCAGCAGCATCCCGTCACAGGGGGTTGCCGGGGAGCTGTTTTTT	CASSIPSQGVAGELFF	TRBV5-4	TRBD1	NA	TRBJ2-2	16
TGCAGCGGCTTGGACAGCTCCTACGAGCAGTACTTC	CSGLDSSYEQYF	TRBV29-1	NA	NA	TRBJ2-7	12
TGCGCCAGCAGCCCGGACATGGGGTTAGGTCAGCCCCAGCATTTT	CASSPDMGLGQPQHF	TRBV5-1	NA	NA	TRBJ1-5	15
TGTGCCAGCGGACAGGGGGAGGATCAGCCCCAGCATTTT	CASGQGEDQPQHF	TRBV2	TRBD1	few	TRBJ1-5	13
TGTGCCAGCAGCTTTAGGGGCCCGGCCTACAATGAGCAGTTCTTC	CASSFRGPAYNEQFF	TRBV7-2	NA	NA	TRBJ2-1	15
TGTGCCAGCAGAAAGACAGGGATAAGAGAGCAGTTCTTC	CASRKTGIREQFF	TRBV11-2	TRBD1	NA	TRBJ2-1	13
TGTCCCCGTGGCGGGAGCTCCTACAATGAGCAGTTCTTC	CPRGGSSYNEQFF	TRBV19	TRBD2	NA	TRBJ2-1	13
TGCGCCAGCAGCTCCAGTCAGGGGTATACCAAAAACATTCAGTACTTC	CASSSSQGYTKNIQYF	TRBV5-1	NA	NA	TRBJ2-4	16
TGTGCCAGCAGGGAGGTCTTTCAAGAGACCCAGTACTTC	CASREVFQETQYF	TRBV2	NA	NA	TRBJ2-5	13
TGTGCCAGTAGCCGGACCGGCGGGGATCAGCCCCAGCATTTT	CASSRTGGDQPQHF	TRBV19	NA	few	TRBJ1-5	14
TGTGCCAGCAGCGAGCCGGGACTAGCAATAAATGCGCAGTTCTTC	CASSEPGLAINAQFF	TRBV7-3	TRBD2	NA	TRBJ2-1	15
TGTGCCTCCGCGCCGGGGGATACCTACGAGCAGTACTTC	CASAPGDTYEQYF	TRBV27	NA	few	TRBJ2-7	13
TGTGCCAGCAGTTTATCGTCGCAGGGGTACATTCAGTACTTC	CASSLSSQGYIQYF	TRBV27	NA	NA	TRBJ2-4	14
TGCGCCAGCAGCCAACCCAGGGGAGATGAGCAGTTCTTC	CASSQPRGDEQFF	TRBV4-1	NA	NA	TRBJ2-1	13
TGTGCCAGCAGCTTACAGGCCTTGAACACTGAAGCTTTCTTT	CASSLQALNTEAFF	TRBV5-8	NA	NA	TRBJ1-1	14
TGTGCCAGCACATCTATAGGTTCTCGGGGGCAGTATTTT	CASTSIGSRGQYF	TRBV6-6	NA	NA	TRBJ2-3	13
TGTGCCAGTAGTGGGGGCCCGGGACAGGCCTACAATGAGCAGTTCTTC	CASSGGPGQAYNEQFF	TRBV19	TRBD1	NA	TRBJ2-1	16
TGTGCCAGCAGCTTATTGGCCGCTTCCAATGAGCAGTTCTTC	CASSLLAASNEQFF	TRBV7-6	NA	NA	TRBJ2-1	14
TGTGCCAGCAGTTTTGATAGCGGGAGTTTCAATGAGCAGTTCTTC	CASSFDSGSFNEQFF	TRBV27	TRBD2	NA	TRBJ2-1	15
TGTGCCAGCCGAAAGCCCGGGACTAGCGGGAGGGCTTCCTACAATGAGCAGTTCTTC	CASRKPGTSGRASYNEQFF	TRBV28	TRBD2	NA	TRBJ2-1	19
TGTGCCAGCAGTTACAGGAAGGAGGCCGGGGAGCTGTTTTTT	CASSYRKEAGELFF	TRBV6-6	NA	NA	TRBJ2-2	14
TGTGCCAGCAGCTTAGGCGGAGGGGGCGGTGAAAAACTGTTTTTT	CASSLGGGGGEKLFF	TRBV7-6	TRBD1	NA	TRBJ1-4	15
TGTGCCAGCAGCTTAACGACAGAATGGGATGAAAAACTGTTTTTT	CASSLTTEWDEKLFF	TRBV7-9	NA	NA	TRBJ1-4	15
TGTGCCAGCAGCCTAAGCGGGAGCTGGAATGAGCAGTTCTTC	CASSLSGSWNEQFF	TRBV7-3	TRBD2	NA	TRBJ2-1	14
TGTGCCAGCAGCCTCTCGCCCCCGGGGAGGGAGAAGGAAGAGTTCTTC	CASSLSPPGREKEEFF	TRBV4-2	TRBD2	NA	TRBJ2-1	16
TGTGCCAGCAGCGTAAAGTCAGGGGGCGCTTCCGATACGCAGTATTTT	CASSVKSGGASDTQYF	TRBV9	TRBD1	once	TRBJ2-3	16
TGTGCCAGCAGTACTCGGACAGGGGCCTATGGCTACACCTTC	CASSTRTGAYGYTF	TRBV2	TRBD1	NA	TRBJ1-2	14
TGTGCCAGCAGTTACTCAGCTCGCGGAGATGGCTACACCTTC	CASSYSARGDGYTF	TRBV6-5	NA	NA	TRBJ1-2	14
TGTGCCAGCAAGCAAGGGCCTAGCGGGAGCTTCGTAAGGTCCTACGAGCAGTACTTC	CASKQGPSGSFVRSYEQYF	TRBV2	TRBD2	NA	TRBJ2-7	19
TGTGCCAGCAGCGCCCAGACAGGACCTAGCAATCAGCCCCAGCATTTT	CASSAQTGPSNQPQHF	TRBV7-9	NA	NA	TRBJ1-5	16
TGTGCCACCAGAAACCTCGGGGATAGGAGCAATCAGCCCCAGCATTTT	CATRNLGDRSNQPQHF	TRBV15	NA	NA	TRBJ1-5	16
TGTGCCAGCAGTTTTCCAGGGCCGAACACTGAAGCTTTCTTT	CASSFPGPNTEAFF	TRBV27	NA	NA	TRBJ1-1	14
TGTGCCAGCTCACGAGGGGGGGCAGCTGATAGCAATCAGCCCCAGCATTTT	CASSRGGAADSNQPQHF	TRBV18	NA	NA	TRBJ1-5	17
TGTGCCAGCAGTCCAAGGCGCGGGGGTCATTCACCCCTCCACTTT	CASSPRRGGHSPLHF	TRBV27	NA	NA	TRBJ1-6	15
TGTGCCAGCAGCGATGGGCCTACCTACGAGCAGTACTTC	CASSDGPTYEQYF	TRBV5-6	NA	NA	TRBJ2-7	13